This T cell receptor beta chain comes out of a study of blood T cell repertoires in COVID-19. Looking at the study overall: Both acute and convalescent COVID-19 samples were obtained from the United States, Italy and Spain. T cells, B-cell-depleted T cells, or PBMCs provided the cDNA or gDNA that served as material.

Germline V gives CDR1 LNHDA, CDR2 SQIVND (reference sequence). There are 14 residues in the CDR3. Trimming shortened V by 2 bases and J by 7 bases, and 14 bases separated the two germline ends. Under the authors' procedure: It was from reference gene primer amplification that nucleated cell counts were estimated. The data were produced by immunoSEQ multiplex PCR, yet TCRdb's version contains in-frame clones alone and is incomplete. Clone size and V and J calls were adopted from that table, with D and trimming inferred from the DNA. The top ten clones hold around 5.9% of a sample with under 300,000 clones, around 80% of them seen once.

This receptor was taken from a human donor in a cohort sampled during active COVID-19. The chain combines TRBV19 with TRBJ1-1; D is unclear. Sequencing used peripheral blood. CDR3 residues: CASSILSARDEAFF. CDR3 DNA: TGTGCCAGTAGTATACTCAGCGCTAGAGATGAAGCTTTCTTT. Supplemented by reference TRBV19 and TRBJ1-1, the full variable domain reads DGGITQSPKYLFRKEGQNVTLSCEQNLNHDAMYWYRQDPGQGLRLIYYSQIVNDFQKGDIAEGYSVSREKKESFPLTVTSAQKNPTAFYLCASSILSARDEAFFGQGTRLTVV.